This T cell receptor (beta chain) derives from a study of shared T cell receptors in the human thymus. This table comes from immunoSEQ multiplex PCR, and its TCRdb copy is limited to in-frame clones, with some not included. The sample consists of approximately 730,000 clones, over 75% of them appearing once. This sample was shared with a second study, whose subject was human thymus T cells. From that report: Thymic samples were excised during corrective heart operations. Thymic as well as blood repertoires seemed to favor certain V and J genes unevenly.

Sequenced material: thymocytes. The sequence was collected from a girl less than two years old with a congenital heart defect.

The CDR3 nucleotides are TGCGCCAGCAGCCAAGGATCGGACAGGCACTACAATGAGCAGTTCTTC. Translating gives CASSQGSDRHYNEQFF. The V and J genes are TRBV5-1 and TRBJ2-1; 7 positions match TRBD1. CDR3 length: 16 amino acids. The junction had 10 bases not matched to a gene; V was cut back by 4 bases and J by 3 bases. Germline V gives CDR1 SGHRS, CDR2 YFSETQ.